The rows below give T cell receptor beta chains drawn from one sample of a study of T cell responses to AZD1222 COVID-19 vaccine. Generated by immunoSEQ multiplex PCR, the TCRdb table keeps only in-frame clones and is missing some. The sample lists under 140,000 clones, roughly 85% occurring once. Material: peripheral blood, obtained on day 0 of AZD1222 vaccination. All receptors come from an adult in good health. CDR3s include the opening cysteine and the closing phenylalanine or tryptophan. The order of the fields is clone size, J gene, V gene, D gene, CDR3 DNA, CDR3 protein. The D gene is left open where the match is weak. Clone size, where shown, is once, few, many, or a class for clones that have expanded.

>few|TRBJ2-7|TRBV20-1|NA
TGCAGTGCTAGAGGCCCCTACGAGCAGTACTTC
CSARGPYEQYF
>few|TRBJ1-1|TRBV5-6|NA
TGTGCCAGCAGCTTGTTCCGCGGGACTGAAGCTTTCTTT
CASSLFRGTEAFF
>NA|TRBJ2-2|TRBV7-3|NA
TGTGCCAGCAGCTTGAACTCAGGGTTAACAGGCGGGGAGCTGTTTTTT
CASSLNSGLTGGELFF
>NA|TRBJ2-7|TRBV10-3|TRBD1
TGTGCCATCAGTGTCGGACAGGCAATCTCCTACGAGCAGTACTTC
CAISVGQAISYEQYF
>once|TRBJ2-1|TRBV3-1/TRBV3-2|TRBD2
TGTGCCAGCAGCCAGCTACTAGCGGGGGGGCGCAATGAGCAGTTCTTC
CASSQLLAGGRNEQFF
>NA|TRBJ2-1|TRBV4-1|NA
TGCGCCAGCAGCATCGGTGGGGGCCAAATTGAGCAGTTCTTC
CASSIGGGQIEQFF
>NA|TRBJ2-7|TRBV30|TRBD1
TGTGCCTGGAGTGTACTAGGACAGGGGGCGGGGGAGCAGTACTTC
CAWSVLGQGAGEQYF
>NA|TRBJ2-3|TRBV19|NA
TGTGCCAGTAGTATCGGATTGGGCAAATGGGATACGCAGTATTTT
CASSIGLGKWDTQYF
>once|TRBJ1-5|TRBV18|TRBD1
TGTGCCAGCTCACCCGGGACAGGGTTACAGCCCCAGCATTTT
CASSPGTGLQPQHF
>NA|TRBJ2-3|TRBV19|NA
TGTGCCAGTAGTATTCTAGCCGGAGATACGCAGTATTTT
CASSILAGDTQYF
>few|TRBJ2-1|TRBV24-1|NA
TGTGCCACCAGTCTGAACGGGAGAAAAGATGAGCAGTTCTTC
CATSLNGRKDEQFF
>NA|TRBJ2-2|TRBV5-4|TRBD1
TGTGCCAGCAGCTTGGATATAAGGACAGGGGGAGCCGGGGAGCTGTTTTTT
CASSLDIRTGGAGELFF
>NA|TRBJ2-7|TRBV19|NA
TGTGCCAGTAGTACAGACCCCCGGTCAGGCCGGATCGGTAACGAGCAGTACTTC
CASSTDPRSGRIGNEQYF
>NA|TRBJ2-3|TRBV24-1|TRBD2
TGTGCCACCTCTGGTGGACTAGCGGGCCCAGATACGCAGTATTTT
CATSGGLAGPDTQYF
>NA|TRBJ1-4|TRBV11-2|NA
TGTGCCAGCAGCTTAGATCCTGGGGAAGGACATCTGCTGTTTTTT
CASSLDPGEGHLLFF
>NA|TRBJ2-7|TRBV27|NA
TGTGCCAGCAGGCCCGCCCGGTCAGACCCGCGGGAGCAGTACTTC
CASRPARSDPREQYF
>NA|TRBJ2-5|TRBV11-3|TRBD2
TGTGCCAGCAGCTTAGGTTCCACTAGCGTGGAGACCCAGTACTTC
CASSLGSTSVETQYF
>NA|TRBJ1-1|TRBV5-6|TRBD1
TGTGCCAGCAGCCCCGCAGGGGGTGGCACTGAAGCTTTCTTT
CASSPAGGGTEAFF
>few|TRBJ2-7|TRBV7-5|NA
TGTGCCGCGACCGGGCGCACGATTAAAAACTACGAGCAGTACTTC
CAATGRTIKNYEQYF
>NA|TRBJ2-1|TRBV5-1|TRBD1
TGCGCCAGCAGCAGACAGGGGGCATTCAATGAGCAGTTCTTC
CASSRQGAFNEQFF
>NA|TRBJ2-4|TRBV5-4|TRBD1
TGTGCCAGCAGCTTGGCCATGGCAGGGGGAGCCAAAAACATTCAGTACTTC
CASSLAMAGGAKNIQYF
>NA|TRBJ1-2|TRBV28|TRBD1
TGTGCCAGCCTTCCCTCGAATGGACAGGGAAACTATGGCTACACCTTC
CASLPSNGQGNYGYTF
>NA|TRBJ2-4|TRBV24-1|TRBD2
TGTGCCACCAGTGATTCCGGGACTAGCGGGGGGGCTAAAAACATTCAGTACTTC
CATSDSGTSGGAKNIQYF
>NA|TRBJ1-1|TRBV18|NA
TGTGCCAGCTCAGAGGCTTCGAACACTGAAGCTTTCTTT
CASSEASNTEAFF
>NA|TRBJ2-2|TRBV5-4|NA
TGTGCCAGCAGCTCCCGGACCCTTAACACCGGGGAGCTGTTTTTT
CASSSRTLNTGELFF
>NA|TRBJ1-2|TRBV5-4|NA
TGTGCCAGCGCTAGGACAGACTATGGCTACACCTTC
CASARTDYGYTF
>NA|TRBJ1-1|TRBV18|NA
TGTGCCAGCTCACCACTCAGGGATACGAACACTGAAGCTTTCTTT
CASSPLRDTNTEAFF
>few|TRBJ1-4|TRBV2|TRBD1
TGTGCCAGCAGTGAGGACAGGGATGAAAAACTGTTTTTT
CASSEDRDEKLFF